The 29 T cell receptor beta chains presented below share a single source sample, sequenced in a study of blood T cell repertoires in COVID-19. Measured with immunoSEQ multiplex PCR; TCRdb has only the in-frame clones, and not every one. The profile shows more than 75,000 clones, about 90% of them singletons. Input material: peripheral blood. These receptors were obtained from a man in his forties or fifties with COVID-19, enrolled during active disease.

The chain combines TRBV9 with TRBJ2-1, with 10 bases aligning to TRBD2. The CDR3 length is 18 residues. Germline trimming cut 0 bases from V and 3 bases from J; bases unmatched to any gene: 9. The germline CDR1 and CDR2 sequences are SGDLS and YYNGEE. CDR3 DNA: TGTGCCAGCAGCGTAGGGGGTTCTAGCGGGGGCCTCTACAATGAGCAGTTCTTC. This translates into CASSVGGSSGGLYNEQFF.

V gene TRBV6-5 combines with J gene TRBJ1-3; 8 bases line up with TRBD1. V lost 0 bases, J lost 2 bases, and 0 bases stayed unmatched. CDR1 is MNHEY, CDR2 SVGAGI, per germline. There are 15 residues in the CDR3. This CDR3 is CASSYSDRAGNTIYF. The CDR3, as DNA: TGTGCCAGCAGTTACTCGGACAGGGCTGGAAACACCATATATTTT.

The chain has TRBV12-3 or TRBV12-4 and TRBJ2-1; D gene uncertain. Trimming left V 5 bases short and J 7 bases short, with 9 bases between. The length of the CDR3 is 12 residues. CDR3 residues: CASSPWRNEQFF. The CDR3 coding sequence is TGTGCCAGCAGTCCCTGGCGGAATGAGCAGTTCTTC.

The chain uses TRBV3-1 (or the pseudogene TRBV3-2) and TRBJ2-5; possibly TRBD2 for D (6 bases). Germline CDR1 reads LGHDT; CDR2 reads YNNKEL (reference sequence). The CDR3 is 15 amino acids. V dropped 4 bases and J dropped 1 base, with 13 bases sitting between them. The CDR3 loop is CASSPWRGTQETQYF. In DNA, the CDR3 is TGTGCCAGCAGCCCCTGGCGGGGCACCCAAGAGACCCAGTACTTC.

The chain carries TRBV5-5 and TRBJ1-1, with 7 bases aligning to TRBD1. V gave up 3 bases and J gave up 5 bases; unmatched junction bases: 10. This CDR3 is built from 15 residues. Germline V gives CDR1 SGHKS, CDR2 YYEKEE (reference sequence). Here the CDR3 DNA reads TGTGCCAGCAGCTGGGACAGTTTCCTAGGTACTGAAGCTTTCTTT. Translated, it gives CASSWDSFLGTEAFF.

V and J are TRBV29-1 and TRBJ2-1; the D gene is possibly TRBD2 (5 bases). CDR1 is SQVTM and CDR2 is ANQGSEA in the germline V gene. CDR3 length equals 11 residues. The V gene lost 4 bases and the J gene lost 8 bases, with 9 bases spanning the gap. CDR3 nucleotide sequence: TGCAGCGTTGGAGGGTCCGATGAGCAGTTCTTC. It encodes CSVGGSDEQFF.

The chain recombines TRBV4-1 with TRBJ1-2; the match to TRBD1 covers 8 bases. J was trimmed by 4 bases and V by 3 bases; bases with no gene match: 10. The germline CDR1 and CDR2 sequences are MGHRA and YSYEKL. This CDR3 region has 16 residues. The CDR3 loop reads CASSQVWQGALYGYTF. CDR3 DNA: TGCGCCAGCAGCCAGGTATGGCAGGGGGCTCTCTATGGCTACACCTTC.

The chain has TRBV28 and TRBJ1-2, with D possibly TRBD1 on 6 matching bases. The V end lost 1 base, the J end lost 4 bases, and 10 bases lay between the germline ends. The CDR3 loop spans 14 amino acids. The V gene's germline CDR1 is MDHEN and CDR2 SYDVKM. Written as DNA, the CDR3 is TGTGCCAGCAGTTTATCCGGACAGCTCTATGGCTACACCTTC. Translation: CASSLSGQLYGYTF.

The chain recombines TRBV27 with TRBJ1-4; 12 positions match TRBD1. This CDR3 is built from 19 residues. The germline CDR1 and CDR2 sequences are MNHEY and SMNVEV (reference sequence). Trimming cost V 7 bases and J 2 bases; bases outside gene matches: 14. The CDR3: CASIVSGDRGLSTNEKLFF. The CDR3 DNA follows: TGTGCCAGCATCGTAAGCGGGGACAGGGGGCTCTCTACTAATGAAAAACTGTTTTTT.

The rearrangement links TRBV5-1 to TRBJ1-2; D is unclear. CDR3 length: 14 residues. V was trimmed by 0 bases and J by 0 bases, leaving 6 bases between them. Germline lookup yields CDR1 SGHRS and CDR2 YFSETQ. This CDR3 is CASSLDSTNYGYTF. CDR3 nucleotide sequence: TGCGCCAGCAGCTTGGACAGCACTAACTATGGCTACACCTTC.

V is TRBV10-3 and J is TRBJ2-1, with D perhaps matching TRBD1 (5 bases). This CDR3 is 16 amino acids long. Germline V gives CDR1 ENHRY, CDR2 SYGVKD. Trimming cost V 3 bases and J 0 bases, with 12 bases left between them. The CDR3 here is CAISETGPSSYNEQFF. CDR3 bases: TGTGCCATCAGTGAAACAGGACCTAGCTCCTACAATGAGCAGTTCTTC.

This chain links TRBV24-1 with TRBJ2-1; D unclear. This CDR3 spans 15 amino acids. Trimming pared 4 bases from V and 6 bases from J, leaving 15 bases between. Germline CDR1 and CDR2: KGHDR and SFDVKD. The CDR3 protein is CATSEPGPSGNEQFF. The CDR3 DNA sequence: TGTGCCACCAGTGAACCTGGTCCCTCGGGCAATGAGCAGTTCTTC.

This chain uses TRBV6-5 with TRBJ2-2; D may be TRBD2 (5 bases). This CDR3 has 14 residues. Trimming removed 7 bases at V and 7 bases at J, with 16 bases between. Germline assignment: CDR1 MNHEY and CDR2 SVGAGI. Here the CDR3 reads CASMSYGVHGELFF. CDR3 nucleotides: TGTGCCAGCATGTCTTACGGGGTCCACGGGGAGCTGTTTTTT.

The V call is TRBV29-1, the J call TRBJ1-1; 7 bases map to TRBD1. From germline, CDR1 is SQVTM and CDR2 ANQGSEA. This CDR3 region has 12 residues. J was trimmed by 4 bases and V by 6 bases; bases with no gene match: 5. CDR3 sequence reads: CSVESGGTEAFF. The CDR3 region has the DNA TGCAGCGTCGAATCAGGGGGCACTGAAGCTTTCTTT.

This sequence joins TRBV11-2 and TRBJ2-7; no clear D gene. Germline V gene lookup returns CDR1 SGHAT and CDR2 FQNNGV. CDR3 length equals 14 residues. V was clipped by 2 bases and J by 2 bases, with 10 bases between them. The CDR3 is CASSLLAPPYEQYF. Here the CDR3 DNA reads TGTGCCAGCAGCTTATTGGCCCCCCCCTACGAGCAGTACTTC. The variable domain in full, with the rest retrieved from reference TRBV11-2 and TRBJ2-7, is EAGVAQSPRYKIIEKRQSVAFWCNPISGHATLYWYQQILGQGPKLLIQFQNNGVVDDSQLPKDRFSAERLKGVDSTLKIQPAKLEDSAVYLCASSLLAPPYEQYFGPGTRLTVT.

V gene TRBV25-1 combines with J gene TRBJ1-1; possible D gene TRBD1, 6 bases. This CDR3 region has 12 residues. The ends were cut back, 6 bases at V and 6 bases at J, with 11 bases in the middle. The germline CDR1 and CDR2 sequences are MGHDK and SYGVNS. Here the CDR3 reads CASRTGSAEAFF. The CDR3 DNA follows: TGTGCCAGCAGAACAGGGTCTGCTGAAGCTTTCTTT.

The V gene is TRBV7-2, the J gene TRBJ2-5; the match to TRBD1 covers 7 bases. Germline V gene data show CDR1 as SGHTA and CDR2 as FQGNSA. Germline trimming cut 0 bases from V and 2 bases from J; bases unmatched to any gene: 0. The CDR3 length is 14 residues. CDR3 sequence reads: CASSLARGQETQYF. CDR3 in DNA: TGTGCCAGCAGCTTAGCCAGGGGGCAAGAGACCCAGTACTTC.

This clone occurred once. The V call is TRBV3-1 (or the pseudogene TRBV3-2), the J call TRBJ2-1; D call uncertain. With 4 bases removed from V and 2 bases from J, the gap between germline ends came to 6 bases. Germline V gene sequence: CDR1 LGHDT, CDR2 YNNKEL (reference sequence). The CDR3 is made up of 13 amino acids. CDR3 DNA: TGTGCCAGCAGCCGGCATGCCTACAATGAGCAGTTCTTC. It codes for CASSRHAYNEQFF.

The rearrangement joins TRBV9 to TRBJ1-1; D is unresolved. The V end lost 3 bases, the J end lost 4 bases, and 13 bases lay between the germline ends. CDR1 and CDR2 (germline): SGDLS, YYNGEE. The CDR3 runs to 14 residues. The CDR3 here is CASSGREWGTEAFF. The DNA for the CDR3 is TGTGCCAGCAGCGGGAGGGAATGGGGCACTGAAGCTTTCTTT.

V is TRBV19 and J is TRBJ2-3, with no clear D. V lost 6 bases to trimming and J lost 1 base, with 17 bases between them. The germline CDR1 and CDR2 sequences are LNHDA and SQIVND (reference sequence). The CDR3 is 16 residues long. CDR3: CASSPTATEGTDTQYF. The CDR3 nucleotides are TGTGCCAGTAGCCCGACGGCCACCGAGGGCACAGATACGCAGTATTTT. Based on the CDR3 plus reference TRBV19 and TRBJ2-3, the full variable domain is DGGITQSPKYLFRKEGQNVTLSCEQNLNHDAMYWYRQDPGQGLRLIYYSQIVNDFQKGDIAEGYSVSREKKESFPLTVTSAQKNPTAFYLCASSPTATEGTDTQYFGPGTRLTVL.

The genes are TRBV24-1 and TRBJ2-2; the match to TRBD1 covers 7 bases. This CDR3 has 13 amino acids. Trimming took 7 bases from V and 5 from J; bases not matched to a gene: 3. CDR1 is KGHDR, CDR2 SFDVKD, per germline. The CDR3 nucleotides are TGTGCCACCAGGGAGACAGGGACCGGGGAGCTGTTTTTT. Translated, it gives CATRETGTGELFF.

The chain combines TRBV6-6 with TRBJ2-5; a possible D gene is TRBD2 (6 bases). Trimming removed 7 bases at V and 5 bases at J, with 14 bases between. The V gene's germline CDR1 is MNHNY and CDR2 SVGAGI (reference sequence). The CDR3 contains 13 residues. CDR3 in amino acids: CASTQRRDETQYF. The CDR3 DNA reads TGTGCCAGCACCCAAAGGAGGGATGAGACCCAGTACTTC.

The chain combines TRBV5-6 with TRBJ2-7; possible D gene TRBD1, 6 bases. Trimming removed 4 bases from V and 1 base from J, with 24 bases in between. The CDR3 is made up of 18 amino acids. The germline gives CDR1 SGHDT, CDR2 YYEEEE. The CDR3 nucleotides read TGTGCCAGCAGCGTTACAGGGTTATACAGGCCGGAATCCTACGAGCAGTACTTC. As protein: CASSVTGLYRPESYEQYF.

The V gene is TRBV6-2 or TRBV6-3, the J gene TRBJ1-6, with a weak D call TRBD1 (5 bases). V gave up 0 bases and J gave up 10 bases, with 19 bases separating them. The CDR3 consists of 17 residues. The germline V gene encodes CDR1 MNHEY and CDR2 SVGEGT. The CDR3: CASSYSISARVGSPLHF. The CDR3 DNA reads TGTGCCAGCAGTTACTCGATTTCTGCCAGGGTTGGATCACCCCTCCACTTT.

This chain links TRBV7-9 with TRBJ1-6; 7 bases match TRBD1. V was clipped by 0 bases and J by 2 bases; unmatched bases: 1. CDR3 length: 16 residues. Germline V gene sequence: CDR1 SEHNR, CDR2 FQNEAQ (reference sequence). CDR3 region: CASSLAGTAYNSPLHF. The CDR3 DNA follows: TGTGCCAGCAGCTTAGCGGGGACAGCCTATAATTCACCCCTCCACTTT.

The genes are TRBV4-1 and TRBJ2-1, with 8 bases matching TRBD1. With 3 bases clipped from V and 4 bases from J, the junction kept 8 bases outside the gene matches. Germline CDR1 is MGHRA and CDR2 is YSYEKL. The CDR3 runs 16 residues. CDR3 nucleotides: TGCGCCAGCAGCCAGTCGACAGGGGCCCTTTACAATGAGCAGTTCTTC. Amino acid sequence: CASSQSTGALYNEQFF.

This rearrangement joins TRBV4-1 to TRBJ2-7; 14 bases are shared with TRBD2. V lost 5 bases to trimming and J lost 1 base; unmatched junction nucleotides: 7. The CDR3 has 17 residues. CDR1 and CDR2 from the germline V gene are MGHRA and YSYEKL. The CDR3 here is CASSKRLAGGRSYEQYF. CDR3 nucleotides: TGCGCCAGCAGCAAAAGACTAGCGGGGGGGCGTTCCTACGAGCAGTACTTC.

The chain couples TRBV4-2 to TRBJ1-3, with D uncertain. Trimming removed 2 bases at V and 0 bases at J, with 5 bases between. The CDR3 covers 14 residues. CDR1 LGHNA and CDR2 YNFKEQ come from the germline V gene. The CDR3 coding sequence is TGTGCCAGCAGCCAATCCCTCTCTGGAAACACCATATATTTT. Translated: CASSQSLSGNTIYF.

The rearrangement joins TRBV6-5 to TRBJ1-2, with 7 bases matching TRBD1. V lost 0 bases and J lost 4; bases outside the gene matches: 5. Germline V gene lookup returns CDR1 MNHEY and CDR2 SVGAGI. CDR3 length equals 15 residues. CDR3 amino acids: CASSYSTGPLYGYTF. For the CDR3, the DNA is TGTGCCAGCAGTTACTCGACAGGGCCCCTCTATGGCTACACCTTC.